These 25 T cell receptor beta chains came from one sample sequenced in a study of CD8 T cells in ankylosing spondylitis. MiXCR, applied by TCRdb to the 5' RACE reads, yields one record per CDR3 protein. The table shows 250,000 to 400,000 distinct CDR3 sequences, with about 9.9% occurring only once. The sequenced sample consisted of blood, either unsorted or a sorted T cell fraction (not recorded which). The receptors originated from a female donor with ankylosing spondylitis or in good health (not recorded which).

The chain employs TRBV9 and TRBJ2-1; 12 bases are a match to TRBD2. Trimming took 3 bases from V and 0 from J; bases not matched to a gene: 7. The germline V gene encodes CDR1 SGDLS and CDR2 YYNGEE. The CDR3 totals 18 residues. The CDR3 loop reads CASSARTSGESSYNEQFF. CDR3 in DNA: TGTGCCAGCAGCGCCCGGACTAGCGGGGAGAGCTCCTACAATGAGCAGTTCTTC.

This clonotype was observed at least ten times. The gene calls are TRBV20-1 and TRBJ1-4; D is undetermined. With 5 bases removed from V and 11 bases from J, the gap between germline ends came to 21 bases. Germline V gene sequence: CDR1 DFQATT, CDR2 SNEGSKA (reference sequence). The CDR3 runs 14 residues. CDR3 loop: CSAPLTGEKGKLFF. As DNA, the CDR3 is TGCAGTGCTCCCCTTACTGGAGAGAAAGGGAAACTGTTTTTT.

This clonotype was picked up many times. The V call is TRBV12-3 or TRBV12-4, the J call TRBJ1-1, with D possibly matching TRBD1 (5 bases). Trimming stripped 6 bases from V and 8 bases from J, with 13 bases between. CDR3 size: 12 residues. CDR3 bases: TGTGCCAGCAGCCAAGGACACCGCGAAGCTTTCTTT. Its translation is CASSQGHREAFF.

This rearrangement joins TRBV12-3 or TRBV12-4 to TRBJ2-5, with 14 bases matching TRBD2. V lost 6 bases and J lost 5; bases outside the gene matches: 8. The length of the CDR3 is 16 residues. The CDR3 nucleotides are TGTGCCAGCAGCTCTGGGACTAGCGGGAGACGGGAGACCCAGTACTTC. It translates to CASSSGTSGRRETQYF.

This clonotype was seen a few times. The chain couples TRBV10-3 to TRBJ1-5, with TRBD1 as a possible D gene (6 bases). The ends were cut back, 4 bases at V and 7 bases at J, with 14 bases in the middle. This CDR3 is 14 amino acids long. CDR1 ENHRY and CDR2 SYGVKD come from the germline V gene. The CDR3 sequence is CAISVEQGGQPQHF. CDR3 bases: TGTGCCATCAGTGTAGAACAGGGAGGGCAGCCCCAGCATTTT.

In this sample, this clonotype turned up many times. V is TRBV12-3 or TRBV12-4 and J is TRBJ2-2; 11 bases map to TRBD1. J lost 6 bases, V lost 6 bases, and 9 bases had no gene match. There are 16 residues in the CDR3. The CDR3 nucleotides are TGTGCCAGCAGGAGGACAGGGGGCTTATCGGCCGGGGAGCTGTTTTTT. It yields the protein CASRRTGGLSAGELFF.

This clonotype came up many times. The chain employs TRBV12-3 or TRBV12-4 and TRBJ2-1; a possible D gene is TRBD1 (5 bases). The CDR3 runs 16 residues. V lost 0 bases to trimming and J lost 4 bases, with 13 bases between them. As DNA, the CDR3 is TGTGCCAGCAGTTTAGCGGGGCCACTGAAGTACAATGAGCAGTTCTTC. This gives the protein CASSLAGPLKYNEQFF.

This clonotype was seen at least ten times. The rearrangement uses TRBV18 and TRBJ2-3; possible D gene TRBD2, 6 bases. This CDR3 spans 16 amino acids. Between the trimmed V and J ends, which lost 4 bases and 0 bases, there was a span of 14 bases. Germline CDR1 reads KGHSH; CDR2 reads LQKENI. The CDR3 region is CASSRDLARSTDTQYF. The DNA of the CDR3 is TGTGCCAGCTCACGCGATCTAGCGAGAAGCACAGATACGCAGTATTTT.

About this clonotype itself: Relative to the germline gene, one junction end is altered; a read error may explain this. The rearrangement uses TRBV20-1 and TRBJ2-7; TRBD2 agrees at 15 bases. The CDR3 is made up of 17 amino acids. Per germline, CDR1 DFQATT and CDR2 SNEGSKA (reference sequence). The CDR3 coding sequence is TGCTGTGCTAAGGTGGGACTAGCGGGAGGCCCCTCCTACGAGCAGTACTTC. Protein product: CCAKVGLAGGPSYEQYF.

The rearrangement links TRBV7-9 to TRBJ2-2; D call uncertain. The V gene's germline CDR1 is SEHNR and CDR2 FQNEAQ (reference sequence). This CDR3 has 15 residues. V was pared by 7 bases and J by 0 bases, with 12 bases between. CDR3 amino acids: CASTPELANTGELFF. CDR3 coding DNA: TGTGCCAGCACCCCGGAACTCGCGAACACCGGGGAGCTGTTTTTT.

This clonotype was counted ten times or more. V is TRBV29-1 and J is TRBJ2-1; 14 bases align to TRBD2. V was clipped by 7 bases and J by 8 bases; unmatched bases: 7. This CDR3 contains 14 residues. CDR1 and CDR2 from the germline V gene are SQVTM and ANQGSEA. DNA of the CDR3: TGCAGCGGACGACTAGCGGGAGGGAACCATGAGCAGTTCTTC. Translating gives CSGRLAGGNHEQFF.

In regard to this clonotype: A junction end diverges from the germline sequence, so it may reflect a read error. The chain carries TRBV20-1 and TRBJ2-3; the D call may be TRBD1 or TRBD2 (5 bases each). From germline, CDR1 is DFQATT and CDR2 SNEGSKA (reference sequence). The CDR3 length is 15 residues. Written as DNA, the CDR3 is TGCAATGCTAGAGATTTAACGGGGCACACAGATACGCAGTATTTT. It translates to CNARDLTGHTDTQYF.

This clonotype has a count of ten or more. CDR3 sequence reads: CASPGLEVTGELFF. CDR3 sequence (DNA): TGTGCCAGTCCGGGACTAGAGGTCACCGGGGAGCTGTTTTTT. The genes are TRBV7-9 and TRBJ2-2; 8 nucleotides align to TRBD2. With 9 bases clipped from V and 4 bases from J, the junction kept 7 bases outside the gene matches. Germline V gives CDR1 SEHNR, CDR2 FQNEAQ (reference sequence). The CDR3 is 14 amino acids.

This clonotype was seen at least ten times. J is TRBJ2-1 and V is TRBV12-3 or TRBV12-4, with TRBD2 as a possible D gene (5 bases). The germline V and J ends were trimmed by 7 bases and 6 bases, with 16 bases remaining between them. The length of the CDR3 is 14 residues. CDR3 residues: CASTSRVWGNEQFF. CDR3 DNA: TGTGCCAGCACCTCGAGGGTTTGGGGCAATGAGCAGTTCTTC.

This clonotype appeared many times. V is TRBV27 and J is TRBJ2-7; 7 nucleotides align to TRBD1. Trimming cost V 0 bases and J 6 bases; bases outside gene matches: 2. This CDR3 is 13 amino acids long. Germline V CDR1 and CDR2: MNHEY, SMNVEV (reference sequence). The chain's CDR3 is CASSLSGTAEQYF. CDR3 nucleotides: TGTGCCAGCAGTTTATCAGGGACAGCCGAGCAGTACTTC.

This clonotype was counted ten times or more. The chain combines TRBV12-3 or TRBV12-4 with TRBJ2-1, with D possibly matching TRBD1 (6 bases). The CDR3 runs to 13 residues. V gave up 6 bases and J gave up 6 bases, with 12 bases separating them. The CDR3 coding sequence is TGTGCCAGCAGCCTAAAAGGGGGCAATGAGCAGTTCTTC. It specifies CASSLKGGNEQFF.

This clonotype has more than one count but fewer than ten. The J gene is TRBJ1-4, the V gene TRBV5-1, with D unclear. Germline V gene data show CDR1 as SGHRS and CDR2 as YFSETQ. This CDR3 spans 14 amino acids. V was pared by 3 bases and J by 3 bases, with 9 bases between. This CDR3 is CASSSANPNEKLFF. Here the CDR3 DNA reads TGCGCCAGCAGCTCGGCAAATCCTAATGAAAAACTGTTTTTT.

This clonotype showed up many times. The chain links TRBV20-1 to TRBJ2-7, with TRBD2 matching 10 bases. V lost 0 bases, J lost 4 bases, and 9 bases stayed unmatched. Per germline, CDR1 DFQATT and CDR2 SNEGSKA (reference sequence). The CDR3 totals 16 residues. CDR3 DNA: TGCAGTGCTAGAGATCGTCAGCGGGAGGGCCTTTACGAGCAGTACTTC. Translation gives CSARDRQREGLYEQYF.

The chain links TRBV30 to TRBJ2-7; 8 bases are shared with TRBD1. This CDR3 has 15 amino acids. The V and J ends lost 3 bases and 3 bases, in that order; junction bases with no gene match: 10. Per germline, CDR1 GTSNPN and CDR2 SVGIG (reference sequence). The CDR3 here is CAWRGTGKPFYEQYF. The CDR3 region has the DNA TGTGCCTGGAGGGGGACAGGCAAACCTTTCTACGAGCAGTACTTC.

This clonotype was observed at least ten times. CDR3 region: CASSTGQGQYF. CDR3 DNA: TGTGCCAGCAGCACAGGTCAGGGGCAGTACTTC. The J gene is TRBJ2-7, the V gene TRBV12-3 or TRBV12-4; D perhaps matches TRBD1 (5 bases). V was cut by 6 bases and J by 9 bases, with 12 bases left in between. This CDR3 is built from 11 residues.

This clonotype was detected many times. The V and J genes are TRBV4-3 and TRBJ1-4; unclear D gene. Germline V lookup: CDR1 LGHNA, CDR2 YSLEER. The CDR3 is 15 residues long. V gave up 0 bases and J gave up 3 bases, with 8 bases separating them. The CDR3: CASSQDPTSNEKLFF. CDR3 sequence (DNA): TGCGCCAGCAGCCAAGATCCGACCTCTAATGAAAAACTGTTTTTT.

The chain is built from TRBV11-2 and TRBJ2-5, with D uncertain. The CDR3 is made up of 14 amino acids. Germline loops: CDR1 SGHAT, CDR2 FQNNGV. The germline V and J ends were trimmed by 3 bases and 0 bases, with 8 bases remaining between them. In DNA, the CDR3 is TGTGCCAGCAGCTTGCTGCTCGACCAAGAGACCCAGTACTTC. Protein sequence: CASSLLLDQETQYF.

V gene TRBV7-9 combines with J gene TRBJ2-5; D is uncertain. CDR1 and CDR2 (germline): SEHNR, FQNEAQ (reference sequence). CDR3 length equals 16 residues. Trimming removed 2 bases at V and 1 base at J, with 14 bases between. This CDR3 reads CASSLNSPLGQETQYF. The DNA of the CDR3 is TGTGCCAGCAGCTTAAATTCCCCCCTGGGCCAAGAGACCCAGTACTTC.

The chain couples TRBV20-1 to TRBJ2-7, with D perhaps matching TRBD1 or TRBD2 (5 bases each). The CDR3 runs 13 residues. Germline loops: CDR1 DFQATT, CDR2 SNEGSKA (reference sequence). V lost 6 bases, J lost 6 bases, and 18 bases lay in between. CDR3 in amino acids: CSAFLAGTPEQYF. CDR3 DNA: TGCAGTGCCTTTTTGGCAGGGACCCCCGAGCAGTACTTC.

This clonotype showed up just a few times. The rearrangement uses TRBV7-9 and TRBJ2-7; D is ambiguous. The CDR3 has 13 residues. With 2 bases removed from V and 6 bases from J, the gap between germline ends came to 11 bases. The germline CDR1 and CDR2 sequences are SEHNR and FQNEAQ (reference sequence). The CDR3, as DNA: TGTGCCAGCAGCTTAAGGTCCCGCGCCGAGCAGTACTTC. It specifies CASSLRSRAEQYF.